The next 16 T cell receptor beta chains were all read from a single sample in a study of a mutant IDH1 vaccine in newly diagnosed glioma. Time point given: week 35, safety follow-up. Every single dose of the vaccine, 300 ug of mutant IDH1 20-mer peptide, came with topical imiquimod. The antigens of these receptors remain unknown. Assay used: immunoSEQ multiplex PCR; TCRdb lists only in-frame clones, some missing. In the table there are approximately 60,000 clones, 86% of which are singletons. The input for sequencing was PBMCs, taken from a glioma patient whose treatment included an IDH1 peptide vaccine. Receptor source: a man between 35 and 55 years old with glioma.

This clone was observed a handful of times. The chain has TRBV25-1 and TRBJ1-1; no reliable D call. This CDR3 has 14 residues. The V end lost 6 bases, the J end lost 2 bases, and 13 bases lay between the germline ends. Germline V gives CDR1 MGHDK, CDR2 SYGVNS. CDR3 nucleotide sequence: TGTGCCAGCAGCTCCACAATTCCAAACACTGAAGCTTTCTTT. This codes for CASSSTIPNTEAFF. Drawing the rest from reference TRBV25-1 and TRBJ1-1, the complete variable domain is EADIYQTPRYLVIGTGKKITLECSQTMGHDKMYWYQQDPGMELHLIHYSYGVNSTEKGDLSSESTVSRIRTEHFPLTLESARPSHTSQYLCASSSTIPNTEAFFGQGTRLTVV.

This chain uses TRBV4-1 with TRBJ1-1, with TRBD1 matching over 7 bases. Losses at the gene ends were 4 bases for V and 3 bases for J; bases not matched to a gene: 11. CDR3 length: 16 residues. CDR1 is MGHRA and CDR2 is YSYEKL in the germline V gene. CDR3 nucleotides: TGCGCCAGCAGCCCGGCGGGGAACAGGGGTTACACTGAAGCTTTCTTT. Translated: CASSPAGNRGYTEAFF.

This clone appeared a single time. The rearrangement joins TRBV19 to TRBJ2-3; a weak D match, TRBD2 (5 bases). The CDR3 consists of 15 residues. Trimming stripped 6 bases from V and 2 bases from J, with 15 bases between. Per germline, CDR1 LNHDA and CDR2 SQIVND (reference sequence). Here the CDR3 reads CASSSGSVLTDTQYF. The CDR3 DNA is TGTGCCAGTAGCTCGGGGAGCGTTCTCACAGATACGCAGTATTTT.

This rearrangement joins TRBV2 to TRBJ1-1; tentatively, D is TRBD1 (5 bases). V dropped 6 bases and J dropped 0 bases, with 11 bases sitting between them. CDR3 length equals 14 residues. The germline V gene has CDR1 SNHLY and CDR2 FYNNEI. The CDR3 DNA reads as TGTGCCAGCAGCGACAGACGGATGAACACTGAAGCTTTCTTT. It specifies CASSDRRMNTEAFF.

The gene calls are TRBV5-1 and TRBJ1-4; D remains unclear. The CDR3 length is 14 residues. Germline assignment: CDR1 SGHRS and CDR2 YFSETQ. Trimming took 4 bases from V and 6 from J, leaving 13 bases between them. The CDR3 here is CASSPMFVDEKLFF. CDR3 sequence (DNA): TGCGCCAGCAGCCCGATGTTCGTGGATGAAAAACTGTTTTTT.

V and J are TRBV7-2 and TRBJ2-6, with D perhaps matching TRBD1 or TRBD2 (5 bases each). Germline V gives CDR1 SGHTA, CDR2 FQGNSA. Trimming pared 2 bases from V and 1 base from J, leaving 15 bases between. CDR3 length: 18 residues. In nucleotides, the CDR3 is TGTGCCAGCAGCTTAAGGTTCGACTGGGGGTCTGGGGCCAACGTCCTGACTTTC. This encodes CASSLRFDWGSGANVLTF.

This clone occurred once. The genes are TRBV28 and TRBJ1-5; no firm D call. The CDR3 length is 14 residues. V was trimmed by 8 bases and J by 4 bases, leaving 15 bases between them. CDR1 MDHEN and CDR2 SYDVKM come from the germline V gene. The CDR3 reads CASRSPVPNQPQHF. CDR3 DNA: TGTGCCAGCCGGAGCCCCGTCCCGAATCAGCCCCAGCATTTT.

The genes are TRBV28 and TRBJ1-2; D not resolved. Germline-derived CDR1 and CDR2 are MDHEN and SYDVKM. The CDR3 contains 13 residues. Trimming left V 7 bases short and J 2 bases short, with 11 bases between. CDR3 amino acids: CASNLGRNYGYTF. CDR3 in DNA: TGTGCCAGCAACCTAGGACGGAACTATGGCTACACCTTC.

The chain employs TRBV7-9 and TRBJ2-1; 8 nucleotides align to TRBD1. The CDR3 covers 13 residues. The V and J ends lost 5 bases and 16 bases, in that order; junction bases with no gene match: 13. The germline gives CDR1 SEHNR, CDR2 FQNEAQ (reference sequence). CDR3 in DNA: TGTGCCAGCAGCGGGCGGACAGGGATAAGACCTTTCTTC. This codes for CASSGRTGIRPFF.

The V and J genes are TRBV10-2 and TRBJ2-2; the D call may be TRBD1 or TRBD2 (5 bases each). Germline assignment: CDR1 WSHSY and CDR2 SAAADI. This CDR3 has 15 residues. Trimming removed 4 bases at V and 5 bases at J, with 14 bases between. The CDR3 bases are TGCGCCAGCAGTGGGGGGTTACGGAGGACCGGGGAGCTGTTTTTT. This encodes CASSGGLRRTGELFF.

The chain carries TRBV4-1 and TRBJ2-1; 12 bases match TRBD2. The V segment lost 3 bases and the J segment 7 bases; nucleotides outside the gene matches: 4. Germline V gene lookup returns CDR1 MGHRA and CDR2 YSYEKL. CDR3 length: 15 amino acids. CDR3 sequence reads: CASSQRGLAGNEQFF. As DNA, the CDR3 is TGCGCCAGCAGCCAGAGGGGACTAGCGGGTAATGAGCAGTTCTTC.

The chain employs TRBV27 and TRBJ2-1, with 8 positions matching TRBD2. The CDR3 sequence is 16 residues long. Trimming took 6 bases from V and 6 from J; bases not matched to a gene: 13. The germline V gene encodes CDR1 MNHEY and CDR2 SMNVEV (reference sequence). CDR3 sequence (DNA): TGTGCCAGCAGCCCGAGCGGGAGAGTTAGACGCAATGAGCAGTTCTTC. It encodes CASSPSGRVRRNEQFF.

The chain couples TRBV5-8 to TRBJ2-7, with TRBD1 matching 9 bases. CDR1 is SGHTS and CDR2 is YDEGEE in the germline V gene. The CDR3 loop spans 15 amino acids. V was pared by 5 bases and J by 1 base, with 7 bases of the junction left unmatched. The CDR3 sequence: CASRLPGQGSYEQYF. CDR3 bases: TGTGCCAGCAGGTTGCCGGGACAGGGTTCCTACGAGCAGTACTTC.

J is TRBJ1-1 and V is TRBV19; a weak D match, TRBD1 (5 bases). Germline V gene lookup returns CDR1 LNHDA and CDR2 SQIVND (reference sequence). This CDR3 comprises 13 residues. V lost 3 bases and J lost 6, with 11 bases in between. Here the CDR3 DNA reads TGTGCCAGTAGTATGGATCGGGGGGCTGAAGCTTTCTTT. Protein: CASSMDRGAEAFF. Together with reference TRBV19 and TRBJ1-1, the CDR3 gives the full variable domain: DGGITQSPKYLFRKEGQNVTLSCEQNLNHDAMYWYRQDPGQGLRLIYYSQIVNDFQKGDIAEGYSVSREKKESFPLTVTSAQKNPTAFYLCASSMDRGAEAFFGQGTRLTVV.

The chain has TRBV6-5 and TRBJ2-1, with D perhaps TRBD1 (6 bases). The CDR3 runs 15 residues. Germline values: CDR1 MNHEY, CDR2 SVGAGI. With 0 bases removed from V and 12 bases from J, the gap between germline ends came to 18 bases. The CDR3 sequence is CASSYSGHLALGQFF. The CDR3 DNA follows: TGTGCCAGCAGTTACTCGGGACACCTGGCTTTGGGGCAGTTCTTC.

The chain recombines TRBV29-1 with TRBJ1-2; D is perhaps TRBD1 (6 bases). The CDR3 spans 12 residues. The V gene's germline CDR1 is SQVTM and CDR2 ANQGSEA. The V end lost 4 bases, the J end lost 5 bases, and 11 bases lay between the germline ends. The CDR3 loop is CSVVPQGYGYTF. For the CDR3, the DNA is TGCAGCGTTGTACCGCAGGGGTATGGCTACACCTTC.